This T cell receptor (beta chain) was profiled in a study of blood T cell repertoires in COVID-19. Study-level background: COVID-19 samples collected from the United States, Italy and Spain covered acute and convalescent phases. The analysed material was cDNA or gDNA that came from T cells, B-cell-depleted T cells, or PBMCs.

Authors' processing steps: Counts of nucleated cells, estimated from reference gene primer amplification, were obtained. The table came from immunoSEQ multiplex PCR; TCRdb's copy has only in-frame clones and leaves some out. From that table come the V and J calls and clone size; the DNA was used to work out D and trimming. This sample has fewer than 200,000 clones, with 75% to 90% found just once. CDR3 length: 15 amino acids. CDR1 and CDR2 from the germline V gene are SEHNR and FQNEAQ (reference sequence). The V gene lost 1 base and the J gene lost 1 base, with 8 bases spanning the gap. The TCR was taken from a woman aged 55-70 years with acute or convalescent COVID-19. The V call is TRBV7-9, the J call TRBJ2-1; D may be TRBD1 (6 bases). What was sequenced was peripheral blood. CDR3 protein: CASSLVGQSYNEQFF. Here the CDR3 DNA reads TGTGCCAGCAGCTTAGTAGGACAGTCCTACAATGAGCAGTTCTTC.